This T cell receptor (beta chain) was found in a study of blood T cells in healthy people across ages. Study-wide findings and caveats: Fewer expanded clones and more diversity marked long-lived versus aged donors.

Note on this clonotype: The antigen is undetermined.

Germline assignment: CDR1 SGHAT and CDR2 FQNNGV. V was shortened by 4 bases and J by 0 bases, with 10 bases between the two germline ends. The CDR3 consists of 15 residues. It was with a sample-barcoded 5' primer and a J-beta primer mix that a second PCR of about 6 to 12 cycles was run. TCRdb fed the 5' RACE reads into MiXCR, producing one record per CDR3 protein. The sample holds roughly 1.5 million distinct CDR3 sequences, approximately 43% seen once. The chain carries TRBV11-2 and TRBJ1-3; D uncertain. The sample taken for sequencing was blood. The clonotype was recovered from a woman aged 18 to 35 in good health. The CDR3 DNA follows: TGTGCCAGCAGCTCCCCCGTAGCCTCTGGAAACACCATATATTTT. It encodes CASSSPVASGNTIYF.